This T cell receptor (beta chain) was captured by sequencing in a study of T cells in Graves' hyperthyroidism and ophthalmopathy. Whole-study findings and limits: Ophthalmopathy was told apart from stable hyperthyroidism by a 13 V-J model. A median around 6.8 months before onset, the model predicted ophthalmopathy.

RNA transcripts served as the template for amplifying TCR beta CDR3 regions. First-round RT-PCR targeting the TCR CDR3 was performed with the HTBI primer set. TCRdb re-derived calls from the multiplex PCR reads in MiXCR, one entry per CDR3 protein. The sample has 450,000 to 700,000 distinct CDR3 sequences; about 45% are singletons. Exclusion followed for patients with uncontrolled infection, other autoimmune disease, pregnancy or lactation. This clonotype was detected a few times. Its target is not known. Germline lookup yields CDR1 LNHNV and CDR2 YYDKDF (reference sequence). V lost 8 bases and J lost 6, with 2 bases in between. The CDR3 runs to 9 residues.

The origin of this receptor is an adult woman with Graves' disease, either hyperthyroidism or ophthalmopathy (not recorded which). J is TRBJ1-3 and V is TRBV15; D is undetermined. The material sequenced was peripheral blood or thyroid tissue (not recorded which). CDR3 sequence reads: CATENTIYF. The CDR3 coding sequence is TGTGCCACCGAAAACACCATATATTTT.